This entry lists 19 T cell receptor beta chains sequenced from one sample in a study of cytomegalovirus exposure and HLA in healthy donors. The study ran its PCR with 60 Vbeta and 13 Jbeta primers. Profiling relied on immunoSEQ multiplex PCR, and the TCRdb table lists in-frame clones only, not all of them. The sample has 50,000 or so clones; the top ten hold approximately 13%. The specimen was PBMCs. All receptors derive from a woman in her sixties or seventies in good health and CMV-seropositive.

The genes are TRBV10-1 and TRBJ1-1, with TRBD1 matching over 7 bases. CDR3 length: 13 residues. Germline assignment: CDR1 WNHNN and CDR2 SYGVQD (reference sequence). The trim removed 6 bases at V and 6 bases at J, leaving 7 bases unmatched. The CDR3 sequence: CASRTTGDAEAFF. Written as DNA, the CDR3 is TGCGCCAGCAGAACTACAGGGGATGCTGAAGCTTTCTTT.

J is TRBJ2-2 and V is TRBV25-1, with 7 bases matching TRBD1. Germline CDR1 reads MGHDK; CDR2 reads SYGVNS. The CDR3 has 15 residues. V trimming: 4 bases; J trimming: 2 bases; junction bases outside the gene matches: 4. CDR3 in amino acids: CASSGQGINTGELFF. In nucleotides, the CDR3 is TGTGCCAGCAGTGGACAGGGTATAAACACCGGGGAGCTGTTTTTT.

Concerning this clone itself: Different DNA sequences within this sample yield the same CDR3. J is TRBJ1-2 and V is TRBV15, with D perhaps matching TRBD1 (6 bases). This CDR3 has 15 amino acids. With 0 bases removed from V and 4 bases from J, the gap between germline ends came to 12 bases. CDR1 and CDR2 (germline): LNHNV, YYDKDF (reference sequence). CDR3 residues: CATSRDSQGSYGYTF. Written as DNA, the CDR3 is TGTGCCACCAGCAGAGATAGTCAGGGGAGCTATGGCTACACCTTC.

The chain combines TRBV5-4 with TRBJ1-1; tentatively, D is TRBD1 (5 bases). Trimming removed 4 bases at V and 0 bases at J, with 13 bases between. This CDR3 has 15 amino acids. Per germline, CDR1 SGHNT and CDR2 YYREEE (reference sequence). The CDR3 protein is CASSHPTEMNTEAFF. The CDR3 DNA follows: TGTGCCAGCAGCCATCCGACAGAAATGAACACTGAAGCTTTCTTT.

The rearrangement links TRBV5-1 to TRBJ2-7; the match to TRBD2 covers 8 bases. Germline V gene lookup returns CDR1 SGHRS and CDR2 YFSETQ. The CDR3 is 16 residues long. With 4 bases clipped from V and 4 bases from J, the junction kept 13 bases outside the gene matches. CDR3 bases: TGCGCCAGCAGCGCCGGAACGAGCGGGGGTGGTTACGAGCAGTACTTC. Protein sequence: CASSAGTSGGGYEQYF.

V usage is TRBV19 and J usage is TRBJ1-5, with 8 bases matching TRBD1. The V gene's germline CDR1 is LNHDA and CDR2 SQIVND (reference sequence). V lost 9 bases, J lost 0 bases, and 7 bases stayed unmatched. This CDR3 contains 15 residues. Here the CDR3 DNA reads TGTGCCAGGGGCCCAGGGGGCCATAGCAATCAGCCCCAGCATTTT. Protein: CARGPGGHSNQPQHF.

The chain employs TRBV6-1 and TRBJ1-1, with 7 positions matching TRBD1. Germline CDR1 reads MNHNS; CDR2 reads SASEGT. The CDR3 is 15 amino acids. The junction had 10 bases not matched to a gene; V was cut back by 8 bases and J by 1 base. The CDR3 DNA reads TGTGCCAGCTGGGGGCTCGGACAGGAGAACACTGAAGCTTTCTTT. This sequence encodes CASWGLGQENTEAFF.

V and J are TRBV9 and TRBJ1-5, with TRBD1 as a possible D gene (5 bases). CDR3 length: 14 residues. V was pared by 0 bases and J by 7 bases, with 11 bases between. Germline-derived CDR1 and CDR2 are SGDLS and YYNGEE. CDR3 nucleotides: TGTGCCAGCAGCGTAGGCGGGACTCTACAGCCCCAGCATTTT. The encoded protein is CASSVGGTLQPQHF.

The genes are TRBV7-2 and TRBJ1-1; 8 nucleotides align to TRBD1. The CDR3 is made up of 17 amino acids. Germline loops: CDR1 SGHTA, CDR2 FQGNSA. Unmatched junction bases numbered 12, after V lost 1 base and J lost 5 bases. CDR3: CASSLGAQAGGRTEAFF. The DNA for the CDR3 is TGTGCCAGCAGCTTAGGAGCCCAGGCAGGGGGCAGGACTGAAGCTTTCTTT.

Written as DNA, the CDR3 is TGTGCCAGCAGACGCCGGGGGACCTACGGCGAGCAGTACTTC. This gives the protein CASRRRGTYGEQYF. The genes are TRBV5-8 and TRBJ2-7; perhaps TRBD2 as D (6 bases). V was shortened by 5 bases and J by 6 bases, with 18 bases between the two germline ends. CDR3 size: 14 residues. Germline V CDR1 and CDR2: SGHTS, YDEGEE.

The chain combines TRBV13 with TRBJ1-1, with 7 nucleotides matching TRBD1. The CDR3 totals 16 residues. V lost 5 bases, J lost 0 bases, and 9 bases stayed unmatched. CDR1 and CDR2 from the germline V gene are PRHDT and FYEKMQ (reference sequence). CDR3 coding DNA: TGTGCCAGCAGCCGGCCCGGACAGGCCATGAACACTGAAGCTTTCTTT. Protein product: CASSRPGQAMNTEAFF. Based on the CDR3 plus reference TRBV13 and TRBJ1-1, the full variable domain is AAGVIQSPRHLIKEKRETATLKCYPIPRHDTVYWYQQGPGQDPQFLISFYEKMQSDKGSIPDRFSAQQFSDYHSELNMSSLELGDSALYFCASSRPGQAMNTEAFFGQGTRLTVV.

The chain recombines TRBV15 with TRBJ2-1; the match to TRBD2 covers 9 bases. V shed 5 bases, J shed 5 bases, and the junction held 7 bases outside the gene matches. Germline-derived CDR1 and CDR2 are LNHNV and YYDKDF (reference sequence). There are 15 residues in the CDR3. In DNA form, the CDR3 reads TGTGCCACCAGCGGTAGCGGGGGTTCCGACAATGAGCAGTTCTTC. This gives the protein CATSGSGGSDNEQFF.

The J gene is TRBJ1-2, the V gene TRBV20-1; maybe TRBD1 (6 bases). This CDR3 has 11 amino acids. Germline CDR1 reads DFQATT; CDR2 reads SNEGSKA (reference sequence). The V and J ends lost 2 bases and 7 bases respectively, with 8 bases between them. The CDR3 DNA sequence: TGCAGTGCTAGAAAGGACAGTGGCTACACCTTC. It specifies CSARKDSGYTF.

The CDR3 DNA reads as TGTGCCAGCAGCTTATCAGGGGGCGCGAACTATGGCTACACCTTC. This codes for CASSLSGGANYGYTF. The chain recombines TRBV11-3 with TRBJ1-2; TRBD1 agrees at 8 bases. This CDR3 has 15 amino acids. Germline V gives CDR1 SGHNT, CDR2 YENEEA. Unmatched junction bases numbered 4, after V lost 2 bases and J lost 2 bases.

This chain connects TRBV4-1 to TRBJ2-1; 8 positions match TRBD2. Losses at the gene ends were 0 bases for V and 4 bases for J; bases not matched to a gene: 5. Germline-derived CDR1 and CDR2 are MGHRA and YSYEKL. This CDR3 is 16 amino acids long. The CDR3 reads CASSQDGSGVYNEQFF. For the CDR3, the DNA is TGCGCCAGCAGCCAAGATGGTAGCGGGGTTTACAATGAGCAGTTCTTC.

The CDR3 is CASSGPGTVYEQYF. The CDR3 coding sequence is TGCGCCAGCAGCGGACCCGGGACAGTCTACGAGCAGTACTTC. This sequence joins TRBV4-1 and TRBJ2-7; 7 bases match TRBD1. CDR3 length: 14 amino acids. V was clipped by 5 bases and J by 3 bases; unmatched bases: 7. CDR1 and CDR2 from the germline V gene are MGHRA and YSYEKL.

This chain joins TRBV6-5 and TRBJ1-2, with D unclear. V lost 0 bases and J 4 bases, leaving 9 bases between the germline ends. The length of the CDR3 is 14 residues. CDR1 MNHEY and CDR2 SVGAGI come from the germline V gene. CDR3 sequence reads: CASSYSRSIYGYTF. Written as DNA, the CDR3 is TGTGCCAGCAGTTACTCGAGGAGCATCTATGGCTACACCTTC.

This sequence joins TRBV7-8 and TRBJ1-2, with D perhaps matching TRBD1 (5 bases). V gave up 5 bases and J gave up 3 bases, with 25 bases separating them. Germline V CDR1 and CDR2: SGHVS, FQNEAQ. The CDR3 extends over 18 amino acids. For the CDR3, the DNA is TGTGCCAGCAGCCCTACCGGTACAGGACATCGAGTAGACTATGGCTACACCTTC. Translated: CASSPTGTGHRVDYGYTF.

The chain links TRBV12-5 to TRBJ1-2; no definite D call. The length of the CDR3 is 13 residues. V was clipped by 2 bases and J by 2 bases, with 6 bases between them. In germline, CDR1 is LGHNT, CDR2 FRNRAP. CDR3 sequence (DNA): TGTGCTAGTGGTTTGAGAGGAAACTATGGCTACACCTTC. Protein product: CASGLRGNYGYTF.